This T cell receptor (beta chain) was recovered during a study of neurological immune-mediated disorders. This clonotype has at least ten counts. What it recognizes is unknown. Libraries used 2 million unsorted PBMCs kept frozen in RNAlater. Per the germline V gene, CDR1 is DFQATT and CDR2 is SNEGSKA (reference sequence). J was trimmed by 0 bases and V by 0 bases; bases with no gene match: 11. This CDR3 comprises 19 residues. Study-wide points: Whereas HTLV-1-associated myelopathy showed the most TCR clonal expansion, multiple sclerosis showed the least, with levels below those of healthy controls.

With 10-nucleotide random UMIs included, cDNA was synthesized by 5'RACE. Each sequencing run yielded over 190 million TCR-beta sequences from 15-18 subjects. TCRdb re-derived calls from the 5' RACE reads in MiXCR, one entry per CDR3 protein. The sample lists 53,000 or so distinct CDR3 sequences; 9.5% to 15% were seen once. Sequencing used PBMCs. V and J are TRBV20-1 and TRBJ2-1; 10 bases map to TRBD2. This receptor was identified in a woman aged 60 to 75 with HTLV-1-associated myelopathy (HAM/TSP). The CDR3 DNA sequence: TGCAGTGCTAGAGATATCGAGCGGGAGGGGGATAGCTCCTACAATGAGCAGTTCTTC. Residues: CSARDIEREGDSSYNEQFF.